This T cell receptor beta chain originates from a study of T cells in Graves' hyperthyroidism and ophthalmopathy. Study-wide results and limits: Most expanded thyroid clonotypes above 0.001 also appeared in blood.

The CDR3 extends over 13 amino acids. Germline values: CDR1 GTSNPN, CDR2 SVGIG (reference sequence). Trimming took 4 bases from V and 3 from J, leaving 13 bases between them. Newly diagnosed hyperthyroidism, duration under 2 months, in patients aged 18 to 65. Blood from later-ophthalmopathy patients was taken at first hyperthyroidism diagnosis. Source material for PBMCs was less than 12 ml fresh peripheral blood. The TCR beta CDR3 regions underwent amplification using RNA transcripts as the source. During a first-round RT-PCR of the TCR CDR3, the HTBI primer set was used. TCRdb independently ran MiXCR on the multiplex PCR reads; one entry per CDR3 protein. There are fewer than 400,000 distinct CDR3 sequences in the sample; around a sixth occur only once, and 28% lies in the top ten. Comment on this clonotype: Its antigen remains unidentified.

The rearrangement joins TRBV30 to TRBJ2-7; D is perhaps TRBD1 (5 bases). The sequenced sample consisted of blood. The sequence derives from a woman in her late teens or twenties with Graves' hyperthyroidism that later progressed to Graves' ophthalmopathy. The CDR3 coding sequence is TGTGCCTGGATGGCAGGGTGGGGCTACGAGCAGTACTTC. This codes for CAWMAGWGYEQYF.